The rows below give T cell receptor beta chains drawn from one sample of a study of regulatory T cells in long-lasting Graves disease. TCRdb re-called the multiplex PCR reads with MiXCR, one entry per CDR3 protein. The sample lists 350,000 to 500,000 distinct CDR3 sequences, 12% to 15% occurring once. A further study also used this sample, focusing on T cells in Graves' hyperthyroidism and ophthalmopathy.

This specimen consisted of peripheral blood mononuclear cells (PBMCs), obtained at new diagnosis, from a patient treated with antithyroid drugs. The receptors were gathered from a woman in her forties or fifties with Graves disease. Each CDR3 is given with its conserved first and last residue. The D gene is left open where the match is weak. Clone size appears in some rows only: once, few, many, or a class for an expanded clone.

many	TRBV11-2	TRBJ1-4	.	CASSLEEEKLFF	TGTGCCAGCAGCTTAGAAGAGGAAAAACTGTTTTTT
many	TRBV11-2	TRBJ2-7	.	CASSLSPSSYEQYF	TGTGCCAGCAGCTTATCCCCCAGCTCCTACGAGCAGTACTTC
many	TRBV30	TRBJ2-7	.	CAWSGMAGTYEQYF	TGTGCCTGGAGTGGGATGGCGGGGACCTACGAGCAGTACTTC
many	TRBV28	TRBJ2-2	TRBD1	CASRSGGSSTGELFF	TGTGCCAGCAGATCAGGGGGTAGCAGCACCGGGGAGCTGTTTTTT
.	TRBV3-1	TRBJ1-3	.	CASSRTDGWGNTIYF	TGTGCCAGCAGCCGAACGGACGGCTGGGGAAACACCATATATTTT
few	TRBV19	TRBJ2-2	TRBD2	CASSMPGLAGVVTGELFF	TGTGCCAGTAGTATGCCGGGACTAGCGGGAGTGGTCACCGGGGAGCTGTTTTTT
many	TRBV3-1	TRBJ1-6	.	CASSPTERNSPLHF	TGTGCCAGCAGCCCGACAGAGAGAAATTCACCCCTCCACTTT
many	TRBV12-3/TRBV12-4	TRBJ2-4	TRBD1	CASSLSPTGAKNIQYF	TGTGCCAGCAGTTTAAGCCCGACAGGGGCGAAAAACATTCAGTACTTC
many	TRBV20-1	TRBJ1-1	TRBD1	CSARARRDSRMGNTEAFF	TGCAGTGCTAGAGCACGCCGGGACAGTCGGATGGGGAACACTGAAGCTTTCTTT
.	TRBV5-6	TRBJ1-2	.	CASSFNPTSSYTF	TGTGCCAGCAGCTTCAACCCGACTTCGAGCTACACCTTC
many	TRBV12-3/TRBV12-4	TRBJ2-1	TRBD2	CASSRLSGLAGNEQFF	TGTGCCAGCAGCCGACTGTCGGGACTAGCGGGAAATGAGCAGTTCTTC
.	TRBV30	TRBJ2-1	TRBD2	CACIAGGRNEQFF	TGTGCCTGCATAGCGGGAGGGCGAAATGAGCAGTTCTTC
few	TRBV19	TRBJ2-7	.	CASSREQFYEQYF	TGTGCCAGTAGTAGGGAACAGTTCTACGAGCAGTACTTC
.	TRBV19	TRBJ2-7	TRBD2	CASSMGGPGLAGPYEQYF	TGTGCCAGTAGTATGGGAGGACCGGGACTAGCGGGACCCTACGAGCAGTACTTC
.	TRBV5-1	TRBJ1-4	.	CASSLIATNEKPFF	TGTGCCAGCAGCTTGATTGCAACTAATGAAAAACCGTTTTTT
many	TRBV7-9	TRBJ2-7	.	CASSLVMSMDPYEQYF	TGTGCCAGCAGCTTAGTAATGTCAATGGACCCCTACGAGCAGTACTTC
.	TRBV6-2/TRBV6-3	TRBJ1-3	.	CASSYSYASSGNTIYF	TGTGCCAGCAGTTACTCGTACGCAAGCTCTGGAAACACCATATATTTT
many	TRBV2	TRBJ1-5	.	CASRHPSNQPQHF	TGTGCCAGCAGACACCCGAGCAATCAGCCCCAGCATTTT
many	TRBV7-2	TRBJ1-2	.	CASSQTQDYGYTF	TGTGCCAGCAGCCAAACCCAGGACTATGGCTACACCTTC
many	TRBV30	TRBJ1-1	.	CAWSDRNTEAFF	TGTGCCTGGAGTGATCGGAACACTGAAGCTTTCTTT
many	TRBV20-1	TRBJ2-1	TRBD2	CSATPPSLSGSSYNEQFF	TGCAGTGCTACCCCACCTTCCCTTAGCGGGAGCTCCTACAATGAGCAGTTCTTC